The rows below give T cell receptor beta chains drawn from one sample of a study of cytomegalovirus exposure and HLA in healthy donors. Sequenced by immunoSEQ multiplex PCR; TCRdb stores in-frame clones only, minus some. The data hold approximately 170,000 clones, with roughly 80% observed a single time. Sequencing was done on a sample of PBMCs. These receptors were collected from a male donor in good health and CMV-seronegative. Both conserved end residues are part of each CDR3. Fields, in order: CDR3 protein, CDR3 DNA, J gene, CDR3 length, clone size, V gene, D gene. D genes are given only for firm matches. Rows may omit the clone size; those that give it use once, few, many or a size class.

CDR3 protein: CASISPSQETQYF
CDR3 DNA: TGTGCCAGCATTTCCCCTAGCCAAGAGACCCAGTACTTC
J gene: TRBJ2-5
CDR3 length: 13
clone size: .
V gene: TRBV28
D gene: .

CDR3 protein: CASRDRGRTDTQYF
CDR3 DNA: TGTGCCAGCAGGGACAGGGGAAGAACAGATACGCAGTATTTT
J gene: TRBJ2-3
CDR3 length: 14
clone size: .
V gene: TRBV2
D gene: TRBD1

CDR3 protein: CSVGGNEQFF
CDR3 DNA: TGCAGTGTCGGGGGCAATGAGCAGTTCTTC
J gene: TRBJ2-1
CDR3 length: 10
clone size: .
V gene: TRBV29-1
D gene: .

CDR3 protein: CAWSVSLTGDTQYF
CDR3 DNA: TGTGCCTGGAGTGTCAGCCTTACGGGGGATACGCAGTATTTT
J gene: TRBJ2-3
CDR3 length: 14
clone size: .
V gene: TRBV30
D gene: .

CDR3 protein: CSANDRVRTYNEQFF
CDR3 DNA: TGCAGCGCGAACGACAGGGTACGGACTTACAATGAGCAGTTCTTC
J gene: TRBJ2-1
CDR3 length: 15
clone size: .
V gene: TRBV29-1
D gene: TRBD1

CDR3 protein: CASSDRETQYF
CDR3 DNA: TGTGCCAGCAGTGACAGGGAGACCCAGTACTTC
J gene: TRBJ2-5
CDR3 length: 11
clone size: .
V gene: TRBV7-8
D gene: .

CDR3 protein: CASSRSGLSGANVLTF
CDR3 DNA: TGTGCCAGTAGTCGTTCAGGTCTCTCGGGGGCCAACGTCCTGACTTTC
J gene: TRBJ2-6
CDR3 length: 16
clone size: few
V gene: TRBV19
D gene: .

CDR3 protein: CASRRDSLVGDGYTF
CDR3 DNA: TGTGCCAGCAGACGGGACAGCTTGGTCGGCGATGGCTACACCTTC
J gene: TRBJ1-2
CDR3 length: 15
clone size: .
V gene: TRBV2
D gene: TRBD1

CDR3 protein: CASSQSILQGAKNIQYF
CDR3 DNA: TGTGCCAGCAGCCAATCGATTCTCCAGGGAGCCAAAAACATTCAGTACTTC
J gene: TRBJ2-4
CDR3 length: 17
clone size: .
V gene: TRBV16
D gene: .

CDR3 protein: CASSLVREGEKLFF
CDR3 DNA: TGTGCCAGCAGCTTAGTACGGGAAGGCGAAAAACTGTTTTTT
J gene: TRBJ1-4
CDR3 length: 14
clone size: .
V gene: TRBV7-9
D gene: .

CDR3 protein: CASSQDLASWYEQYF
CDR3 DNA: TGCGCCAGCAGCCAAGACCTCGCTAGCTGGTACGAGCAGTACTTC
J gene: TRBJ2-7
CDR3 length: 15
clone size: .
V gene: TRBV4-3
D gene: .

CDR3 protein: CASFTTSGSGNEQFF
CDR3 DNA: TGTGCCAGCTTCACGACTAGCGGGAGTGGTAATGAGCAGTTCTTC
J gene: TRBJ2-1
CDR3 length: 15
clone size: .
V gene: TRBV5-6
D gene: TRBD2

CDR3 protein: CSVESPRVPNTEAFF
CDR3 DNA: TGCAGCGTTGAGAGCCCCAGGGTCCCGAACACTGAAGCTTTCTTT
J gene: TRBJ1-1
CDR3 length: 15
clone size: once
V gene: TRBV29-1
D gene: .

CDR3 protein: CASSVSRGQTEAFF
CDR3 DNA: TGTGCCAGCAGTGTCAGCAGGGGGCAAACTGAAGCTTTCTTT
J gene: TRBJ1-1
CDR3 length: 14
clone size: few
V gene: TRBV2
D gene: TRBD1

CDR3 protein: CASSIPMDRGRTRTDTQYF
CDR3 DNA: TGTGCCAGTAGTATACCCATGGACAGGGGGCGGACTCGCACAGATACGCAGTATTTT
J gene: TRBJ2-3
CDR3 length: 19
clone size: .
V gene: TRBV19
D gene: TRBD1

CDR3 protein: CSVAGGGYEQYF
CDR3 DNA: TGCAGCGTGGCAGGGGGCGGCTACGAGCAGTACTTC
J gene: TRBJ2-7
CDR3 length: 12
clone size: .
V gene: TRBV29-1
D gene: TRBD1

CDR3 protein: CASSHLAGTNTGELFF
CDR3 DNA: TGCGCCAGCAGCCACCTAGCGGGAACGAACACCGGGGAGCTGTTTTTT
J gene: TRBJ2-2
CDR3 length: 16
clone size: few
V gene: TRBV4-1
D gene: TRBD2

CDR3 protein: CASSVLGQDYGYPF
CDR3 DNA: TGTGCCAGCAGCGTATTGGGACAGGACTATGGCTACCCCTTC
J gene: TRBJ1-2
CDR3 length: 14
clone size: .
V gene: TRBV9
D gene: TRBD1

CDR3 protein: CASSRDRESGYTF
CDR3 DNA: TGCGCCAGCAGTAGGGACAGGGAGTCTGGCTACACCTTC
J gene: TRBJ1-2
CDR3 length: 13
clone size: few
V gene: TRBV5-1
D gene: TRBD1

CDR3 protein: CASSLYLSSGTFQETQYF
CDR3 DNA: TGTGCCAGCAGTTTATACCTCTCAAGCGGGACCTTCCAAGAGACCCAGTACTTC
J gene: TRBJ2-5
CDR3 length: 18
clone size: .
V gene: TRBV28
D gene: TRBD2

CDR3 protein: CASSVFSAGRETQYF
CDR3 DNA: TGTGCCAGCAGCGTATTCTCGGCGGGGCGAGAGACCCAGTACTTC
J gene: TRBJ2-5
CDR3 length: 15
clone size: once
V gene: TRBV9
D gene: .

CDR3 protein: CASSVLAGGPGEQYF
CDR3 DNA: TGTGCCAGCAGCGTATTAGCGGGAGGGCCGGGGGAGCAGTACTTC
J gene: TRBJ2-7
CDR3 length: 15
clone size: .
V gene: TRBV9
D gene: TRBD2

CDR3 protein: CASSLDSRSGEKLFF
CDR3 DNA: TGTGCCAGCAGCTTAGATTCCAGATCAGGGGAAAAACTGTTTTTT
J gene: TRBJ1-4
CDR3 length: 15
clone size: .
V gene: TRBV11-2
D gene: .

CDR3 protein: CAWSVRGIARNEQFF
CDR3 DNA: TGTGCCTGGAGTGTACGAGGGATTGCCCGCAATGAGCAGTTCTTC
J gene: TRBJ2-1
CDR3 length: 15
clone size: .
V gene: TRBV30
D gene: .

CDR3 protein: CASSLWTGGRGNEQFF
CDR3 DNA: TGTGCCAGCAGCTTATGGACGGGGGGGCGAGGCAATGAGCAGTTCTTC
J gene: TRBJ2-1
CDR3 length: 16
clone size: .
V gene: TRBV11-1
D gene: TRBD2

CDR3 protein: CASSVGGLWQFF
CDR3 DNA: TGTGCCAGCAGTGTCGGTGGTCTTTGGCAGTTCTTC
J gene: TRBJ2-1
CDR3 length: 12
clone size: few
V gene: TRBV2
D gene: .

CDR3 protein: CASSLRWHGTGRYEQYF
CDR3 DNA: TGTGCCAGCAGCTTACGGTGGCACGGGACAGGGCGGTACGAGCAGTACTTC
J gene: TRBJ2-7
CDR3 length: 17
clone size: few
V gene: TRBV7-6
D gene: TRBD1

CDR3 protein: CASRPGTENTEAFF
CDR3 DNA: TGTGCCAGCAGGCCCGGGACAGAGAACACTGAAGCTTTCTTT
J gene: TRBJ1-1
CDR3 length: 14
clone size: .
V gene: TRBV28
D gene: TRBD1

CDR3 protein: CSVEDWDSQGAYEQYF
CDR3 DNA: TGCAGCGTTGAAGATTGGGACAGCCAAGGGGCCTACGAGCAGTACTTC
J gene: TRBJ2-7
CDR3 length: 16
clone size: once
V gene: TRBV29-1
D gene: TRBD1

CDR3 protein: CAWSLGHSGTYEQYF
CDR3 DNA: TGTGCCTGGAGTCTGGGACATTCGGGGACCTACGAGCAGTACTTC
J gene: TRBJ2-7
CDR3 length: 15
clone size: .
V gene: TRBV30
D gene: .

CDR3 protein: CASSLWGQGAINEQFF
CDR3 DNA: TGTGCCAGCAGTTTATGGGGACAGGGGGCCATCAATGAGCAGTTCTTC
J gene: TRBJ2-1
CDR3 length: 16
clone size: once
V gene: TRBV5-4
D gene: TRBD1

CDR3 protein: CASNHEGGTEAFF
CDR3 DNA: TGTGCCAGTAATCATGAGGGCGGCACTGAAGCTTTCTTT
J gene: TRBJ1-1
CDR3 length: 13
clone size: .
V gene: TRBV19
D gene: .

CDR3 protein: CASSSLAGGSTDTQYF
CDR3 DNA: TGTGCCAGCAGCTCACTAGCGGGGGGCAGCACAGATACGCAGTATTTT
J gene: TRBJ2-3
CDR3 length: 16
clone size: .
V gene: TRBV5-6
D gene: TRBD2

CDR3 protein: CASSPTGAGGEKLFF
CDR3 DNA: TGTGCCAGCAGCCCAACCGGGGCCGGGGGTGAAAAACTGTTTTTT
J gene: TRBJ1-4
CDR3 length: 15
clone size: once
V gene: TRBV14
D gene: .

CDR3 protein: CASSLPVMFGYTF
CDR3 DNA: TGTGCCAGCAGCTTACCGGTAATGTTTGGCTACACCTTC
J gene: TRBJ1-2
CDR3 length: 13
clone size: few
V gene: TRBV7-9
D gene: .

CDR3 protein: CASSQETANTEAFF
CDR3 DNA: TGCGCCAGCAGCCAAGAAACAGCGAACACTGAAGCTTTCTTT
J gene: TRBJ1-1
CDR3 length: 14
clone size: .
V gene: TRBV4-3
D gene: .

CDR3 protein: CASSRLADYSSYEQYF
CDR3 DNA: TGCGCCAGCAGCCGACTAGCGGACTATAGCTCCTACGAGCAGTACTTC
J gene: TRBJ2-7
CDR3 length: 16
clone size: .
V gene: TRBV5-1
D gene: TRBD2

CDR3 protein: CASSLFRDRGDTQYF
CDR3 DNA: TGTGCCAGCAGCCTCTTCCGGGACAGGGGAGATACGCAGTATTTT
J gene: TRBJ2-3
CDR3 length: 15
clone size: .
V gene: TRBV5-4
D gene: TRBD1

CDR3 protein: CASSIKDRGHEQYF
CDR3 DNA: TGTGCCAGCTCAATTAAGGACAGGGGGCATGAGCAGTACTTC
J gene: TRBJ2-7
CDR3 length: 14
clone size: once
V gene: TRBV18
D gene: TRBD1

CDR3 protein: CASSPGSGRATYEQYF
CDR3 DNA: TGCGCCAGCAGCCCCGGTAGCGGGAGGGCAACCTACGAGCAGTACTTC
J gene: TRBJ2-7
CDR3 length: 16
clone size: .
V gene: TRBV5-1
D gene: TRBD2

CDR3 protein: CASSARTGDNEKLFF
CDR3 DNA: TGTGCCAGCAGCGCCAGGACAGGGGATAATGAAAAACTGTTTTTT
J gene: TRBJ1-4
CDR3 length: 15
clone size: .
V gene: TRBV9
D gene: TRBD1

CDR3 protein: CASSYSFGGAYNEQFF
CDR3 DNA: TGTGCCAGCAGTTACTCTTTCGGGGGGGCTTACAATGAGCAGTTCTTC
J gene: TRBJ2-1
CDR3 length: 16
clone size: .
V gene: TRBV6-5
D gene: TRBD2

CDR3 protein: CASILDRGGQPQHF
CDR3 DNA: TGTGCCAGCATCCTCGACAGGGGGGGACAGCCCCAGCATTTT
J gene: TRBJ1-5
CDR3 length: 14
clone size: .
V gene: TRBV2
D gene: TRBD1

CDR3 protein: CASSIRGAGTEAFF
CDR3 DNA: TGTGCCAGTAGTATCCGGGGGGCAGGCACTGAAGCTTTCTTT
J gene: TRBJ1-1
CDR3 length: 14
clone size: .
V gene: TRBV19
D gene: .

CDR3 protein: CASSFGTEYGYTF
CDR3 DNA: TGTGCCAGCAGCTTCGGGACAGAGTATGGCTACACCTTC
J gene: TRBJ1-2
CDR3 length: 13
clone size: .
V gene: TRBV7-2
D gene: TRBD1

CDR3 protein: CASSGQGARFEKLFF
CDR3 DNA: TGTGCCAGCAGCGGGCAGGGGGCGCGGTTTGAAAAACTGTTTTTT
J gene: TRBJ1-4
CDR3 length: 15
clone size: .
V gene: TRBV13
D gene: TRBD1